This TCR beta chain comes out of a study of T cells in localized non-small cell lung cancer. As for this clone: Its antigen is as yet unknown.

V was trimmed by 1 base and J by 5 bases, leaving 17 bases between them. The CDR3 is made up of 16 amino acids. Germline CDR1 and CDR2: MGHRA and YSYEKL. Clones were read by immunoSEQ multiplex PCR, and TCRdb kept only the in-frame ones, dropping some. Here the sample spans 30,000 to 40,000 clones, 88% being singletons. Regarding the study as a whole: Compared with tumor, uninvolved adjacent lung displayed greater T cell clonality, ranking highest overall. Longer overall survival was linked to higher blood T cell density. Appearances in adjacent lung were noted for a median 57 of the top 100 tumor clones.

The sequences come from peripheral blood, collected before any cancer treatment. The TCR comes from a woman between 35 and 70 years old with stage I lung adenocarcinoma. The chain is built from TRBV4-1 and TRBJ1-1, with unresolved D. CDR3 amino acids: CASSQGSSVVVTEAFF. CDR3 in DNA: TGCGCCAGCAGCCAAGGCTCCTCAGTGGTTGTGACTGAAGCTTTCTTT.